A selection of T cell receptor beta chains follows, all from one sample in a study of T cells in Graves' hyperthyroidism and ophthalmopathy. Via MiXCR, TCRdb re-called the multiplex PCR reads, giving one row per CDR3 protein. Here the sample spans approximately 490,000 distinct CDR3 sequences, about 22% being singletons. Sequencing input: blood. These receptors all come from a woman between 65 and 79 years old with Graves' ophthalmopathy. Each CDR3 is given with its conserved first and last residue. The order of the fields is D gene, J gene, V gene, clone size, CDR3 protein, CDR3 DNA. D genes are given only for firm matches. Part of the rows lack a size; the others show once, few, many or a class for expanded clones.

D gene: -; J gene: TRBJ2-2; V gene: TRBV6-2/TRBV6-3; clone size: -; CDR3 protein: CASSPGSGPGELFF; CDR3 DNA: TGTGCCAGCTCCCCCGGGAGCGGGCCCGGGGAGCTGTTTTTT
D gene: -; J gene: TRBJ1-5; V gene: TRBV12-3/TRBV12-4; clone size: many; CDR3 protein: CASRPQDSNQPQHF; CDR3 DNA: TGTGCCAGCAGGCCACAGGATAGCAATCAGCCCCAGCATTTT
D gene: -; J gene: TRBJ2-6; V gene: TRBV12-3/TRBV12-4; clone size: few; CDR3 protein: CASSRNTPGSGANVLTF; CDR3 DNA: TGTGCCAGCAGCCGGAACACCCCAGGCTCTGGGGCCAACGTCCTGACTTTC
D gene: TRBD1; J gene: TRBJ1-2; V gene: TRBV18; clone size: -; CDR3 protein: CASSAKTGDYGYTF; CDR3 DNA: TGTGCCAGCTCAGCGAAGACAGGGGACTATGGCTACACCTTC
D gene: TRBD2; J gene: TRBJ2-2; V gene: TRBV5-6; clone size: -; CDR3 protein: CASSLGGRAPGELFF; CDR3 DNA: TGTGCCAGCAGCTTGGGCGGGAGGGCCCCTGGGGAGCTGTTTTTT
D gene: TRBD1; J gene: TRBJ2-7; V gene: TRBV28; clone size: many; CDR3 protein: CASSLPPGQGSYEQYF; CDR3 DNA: TGTGCCAGCAGTCTCCCCCCGGGACAGGGGTCCTACGAGCAGTACTTC
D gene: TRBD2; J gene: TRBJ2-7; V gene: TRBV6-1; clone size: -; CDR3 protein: CASSEREDEQYF; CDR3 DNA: TGTGCCAGCAGTGAACGGGAGGACGAGCAGTACTTC
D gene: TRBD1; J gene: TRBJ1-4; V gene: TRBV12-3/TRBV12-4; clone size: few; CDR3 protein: CASSLVGQTFPTNEKLFF; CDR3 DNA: TGTGCCAGCAGTTTGGTGGGACAGACTTTCCCAACCAATGAAAAACTGTTTTTT
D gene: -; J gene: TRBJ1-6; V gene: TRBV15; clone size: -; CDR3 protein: CATSPGHNNSPLHF; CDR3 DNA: TGTGCCACCAGCCCGGGACACAATAATTCACCCCTCCACTTT
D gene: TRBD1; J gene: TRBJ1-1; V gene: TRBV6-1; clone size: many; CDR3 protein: CASAGGGSTEAFF; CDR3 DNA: TGTGCCAGTGCAGGGGGCGGAAGTACTGAAGCTTTCTTT
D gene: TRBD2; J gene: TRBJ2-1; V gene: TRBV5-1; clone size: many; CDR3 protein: CASSLTSGRLTYNEQFF; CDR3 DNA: TGCGCCAGCAGCTTGACTAGCGGGAGGCTAACCTACAATGAGCAGTTCTTC
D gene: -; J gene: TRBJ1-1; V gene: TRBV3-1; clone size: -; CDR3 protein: CASREGGARGRGFF; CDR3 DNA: TGTGCCAGCAGAGAAGGGGGGGCGCGAGGAAGGGGTTTCTTT
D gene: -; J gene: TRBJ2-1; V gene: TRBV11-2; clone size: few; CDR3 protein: CASSLGLRGGDEQFF; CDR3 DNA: TGTGCCAGCAGCTTAGGCCTTAGGGGTGGGGATGAGCAGTTCTTC
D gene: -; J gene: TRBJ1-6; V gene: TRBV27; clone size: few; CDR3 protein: CASSLGHKGSPLHF; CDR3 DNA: TGTGCCAGCAGCCTCGGACATAAAGGATCACCCCTCCACTTT
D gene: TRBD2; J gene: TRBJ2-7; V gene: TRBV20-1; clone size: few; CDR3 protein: CSARARGFSYEQYF; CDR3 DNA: TGCAGTGCTAGGGCGCGGGGGTTTTCCTACGAGCAGTACTTC
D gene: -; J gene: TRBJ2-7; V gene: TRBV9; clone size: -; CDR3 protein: CASSPLPRADYEQYF; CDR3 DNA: TGTGCCAGCAGCCCCCTCCCCAGGGCAGATTACGAGCAGTACTTC
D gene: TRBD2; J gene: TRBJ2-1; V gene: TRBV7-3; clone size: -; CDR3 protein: CASSLSGSGAHNEQFF; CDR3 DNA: TGTGCCAGCAGCCTCTCGGGTAGCGGGGCACACAATGAGCAGTTCTTC
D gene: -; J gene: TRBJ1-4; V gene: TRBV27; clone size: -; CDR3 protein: CASSLTGPYEKLFF; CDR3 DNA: TGTGCCAGCAGTTTGACAGGTCCTTATGAAAAACTGTTTTTT
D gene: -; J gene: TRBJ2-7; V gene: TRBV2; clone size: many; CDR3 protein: CASSDSSDYEQYF; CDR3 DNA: TGTGCCAGCAGTGACAGCAGTGATTACGAGCAGTACTTC
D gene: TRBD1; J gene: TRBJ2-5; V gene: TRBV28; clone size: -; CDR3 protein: CAGSFPGQGYRETQYF; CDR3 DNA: TGTGCCGGCAGTTTTCCGGGACAGGGATACCGAGAGACCCAGTACTTC
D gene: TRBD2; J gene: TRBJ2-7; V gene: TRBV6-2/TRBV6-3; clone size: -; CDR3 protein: CASSFPTSGRSYEQYF; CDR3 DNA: TGTGCCAGCAGTTTCCCGACTAGCGGCCGCTCCTACGAGCAGTACTTC
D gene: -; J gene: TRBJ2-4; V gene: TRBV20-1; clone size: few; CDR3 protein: CSAETDRQLLAKNIQYF; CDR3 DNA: TGCAGTGCAGAGACAGATCGACAGCTACTAGCCAAAAACATTCAGTACTTC
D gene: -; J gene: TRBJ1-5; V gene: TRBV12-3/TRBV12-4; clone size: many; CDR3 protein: CASSSNEAQPQHF; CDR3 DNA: TGTGCCAGCAGCTCCAACGAGGCTCAGCCCCAGCATTTT
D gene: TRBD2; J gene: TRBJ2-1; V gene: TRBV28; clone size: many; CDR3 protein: CASSLQWGLAGGPGSEQFF; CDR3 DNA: TGTGCCAGCAGTTTACAGTGGGGACTAGCGGGAGGGCCGGGGAGTGAGCAGTTCTTC
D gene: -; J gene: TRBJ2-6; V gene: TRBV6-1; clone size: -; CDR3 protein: CASSPGRSSGANVLTF; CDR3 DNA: TGTGCCAGCAGTCCGGGACGGAGCTCTGGGGCCAACGTCCTGACTTTC
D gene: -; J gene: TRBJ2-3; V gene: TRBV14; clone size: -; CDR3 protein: CASSQVTATDTQYF; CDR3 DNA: TGTGCCAGCAGCCAAGTCACAGCCACAGATACGCAGTATTTT
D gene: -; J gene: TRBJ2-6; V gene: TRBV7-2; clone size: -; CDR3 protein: CASSPIKAALSGANVLTF; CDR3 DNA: TGTGCCAGCAGCCCCATCAAGGCAGCCCTCTCTGGGGCCAACGTCCTGACTTTC
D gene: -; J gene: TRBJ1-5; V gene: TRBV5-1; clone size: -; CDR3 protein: CASSSGGLHQPQHF; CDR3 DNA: TGCGCCAGCAGCTCGGGCGGTTTGCATCAGCCCCAGCATTTT
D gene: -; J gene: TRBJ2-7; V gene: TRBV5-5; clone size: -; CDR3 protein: CASNPSRSSYEQYF; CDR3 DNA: TGTGCCAGCAACCCCTCCCGGTCCTCCTACGAGCAGTACTTC
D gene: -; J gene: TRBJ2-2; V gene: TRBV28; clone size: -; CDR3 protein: CASREGSGELFF; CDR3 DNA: TGTGCCAGCAGAGAAGGTTCCGGGGAGCTGTTTTTT
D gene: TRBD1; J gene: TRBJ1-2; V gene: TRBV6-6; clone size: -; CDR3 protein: CASSYEGAPYGYTF; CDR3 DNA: TGTGCCAGCAGTTACGAGGGGGCGCCCTATGGCTACACCTTC
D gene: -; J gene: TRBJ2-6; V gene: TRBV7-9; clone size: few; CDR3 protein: CASSLVGGTGANVLTF; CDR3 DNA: TGTGCCAGCAGCTTAGTCGGCGGGACTGGGGCCAACGTCCTGACTTTC
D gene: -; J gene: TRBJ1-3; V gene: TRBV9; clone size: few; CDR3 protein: CASSALGRNDGNTIYF; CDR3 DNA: TGTGCCAGCAGCGCCCTCGGACGGAACGATGGAAACACCATATATTTT
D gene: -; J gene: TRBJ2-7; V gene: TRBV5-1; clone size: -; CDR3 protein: CASSLDAAALSEQYF; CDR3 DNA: TGCGCCAGCAGCTTGGATGCGGCAGCCCTCAGCGAGCAGTACTTC
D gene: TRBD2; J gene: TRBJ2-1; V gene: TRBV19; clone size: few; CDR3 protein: CASSPIAGGKYNEQFF; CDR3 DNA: TGTGCCAGTAGTCCCATAGCGGGGGGAAAATACAATGAGCAGTTCTTC
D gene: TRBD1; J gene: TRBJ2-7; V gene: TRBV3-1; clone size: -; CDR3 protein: CASSRGTGGLGRYF; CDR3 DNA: TGTGCCAGCAGCCGGGGGACAGGCGGTCTTGGGCGGTACTTC
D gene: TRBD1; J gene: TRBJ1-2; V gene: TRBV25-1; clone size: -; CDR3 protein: CASSEPGQGDYGYTF; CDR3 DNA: TGTGCCAGCAGTGAACCGGGACAGGGGGACTATGGCTACACCTTC
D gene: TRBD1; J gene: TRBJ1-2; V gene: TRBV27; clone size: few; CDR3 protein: CASSSSGTGGGYTF; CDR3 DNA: TGTGCCAGCAGTTCCTCCGGGACAGGGGGTGGCTACACCTTC
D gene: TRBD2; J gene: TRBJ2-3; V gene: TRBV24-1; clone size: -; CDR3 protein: CATSDPLNSGRRDTQYF; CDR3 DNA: TGTGCCACCAGTGATCCGCTGAATAGCGGGAGGAGGGATACGCAGTATTTT
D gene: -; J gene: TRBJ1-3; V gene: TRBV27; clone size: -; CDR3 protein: CASSLRWSSGNTIYF; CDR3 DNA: TGTGCCAGCAGTCTTCGGTGGAGCTCTGGAAACACCATATATTTT
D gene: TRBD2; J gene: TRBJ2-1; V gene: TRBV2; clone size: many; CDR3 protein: CASRAGTSGLDEQFF; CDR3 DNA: TGTGCCAGCAGAGCCGGGACTAGCGGGTTGGATGAGCAGTTCTTC
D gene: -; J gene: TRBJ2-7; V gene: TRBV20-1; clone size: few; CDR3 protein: CSLSALSSYEQYF; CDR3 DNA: TGCTCTTTGTCGGCTCTGAGCTCCTACGAGCAGTACTTC